The clone carrying this T cell receptor beta chain was observed at least ten times. Its antigen is unknown. Regions amplified from RNA transcripts were the TCR beta CDR3 regions. Carried out on the TCR CDR3, a first-round RT-PCR used the HTBI primer set. TCRdb processed the multiplex PCR reads anew with MiXCR; each CDR3 protein has one entry. This table has about 700,000 distinct CDR3 sequences, approximately 14% appearing once. This sample is drawn from a study of T cells in Graves' hyperthyroidism and ophthalmopathy. Findings and limits, study-wide: A median approximately 6.5 months before onset, the model predicted ophthalmopathy. Ophthalmopathy was told apart from stable hyperthyroidism by a 13 V-J model. Among thyroid clonotypes expanded above 0.001, most also appeared in blood.

V was shortened by 6 bases and J by 7 bases, with 19 bases between the two germline ends. The germline V gene encodes CDR1 MNHEY and CDR2 SMNVEV (reference sequence). CDR3 length equals 15 residues. Newly diagnosed hyperthyroidism patients aged 18 to 65 years had disease lasting under 2 months. This chain connects TRBV27 to TRBJ2-1, with D perhaps matching TRBD2 (6 bases). Sequencing was done on a sample of blood. This receptor was identified in a woman under 30 with Graves' hyperthyroidism. The CDR3 spells CASSASTGGGNEQFF. The DNA of the CDR3 is TGTGCCAGCAGCGCCTCCACCGGAGGAGGGAATGAGCAGTTCTTC.